Listed here is a single T cell receptor beta chain. The data belong to a study of cytomegalovirus exposure and HLA in healthy donors. Germline assignment: CDR1 MDHEN and CDR2 SYDVKM. J lost 4 bases, V lost 5 bases, and 12 bases had no gene match. This CDR3 is 17 amino acids long. With 60 Vbeta and 13 Jbeta primers, the PCR was carried out. Profiled with immunoSEQ multiplex PCR; TCRdb holds only in-frame clones, not every one. The sample shows 130,000 to 150,000 clones, over 65% of them seen only once. The chain links TRBV28 to TRBJ2-2, with 8 bases lining up with TRBD2. Sequenced: PBMCs. This sequence originates from a female donor in good health and CMV-seronegative. Here the CDR3 reads CASSGAGAPPGTGELFF. The CDR3 nucleotides read TGTGCCAGCAGTGGAGCGGGAGCTCCCCCGGGCACCGGGGAGCTGTTTTTT.